The next 21 T cell receptor beta chains were all read from a single sample in a study of blood T cell repertoires in COVID-19. Produced via immunoSEQ multiplex PCR; TCRdb's table is partial and in-frame only. The sample has about 210,000 clones; 80% to 90% are singletons. Sequences were obtained from peripheral blood. The source is a woman in her forties or fifties with acute or convalescent COVID-19.

This sequence joins TRBV7-2 and TRBJ2-3, with unresolved D. Germline CDR1 SGHTA, CDR2 FQGNSA. The CDR3 covers 13 residues. Trimming shortened V by 2 bases and J by 4 bases, and 7 bases separated the two germline ends. The CDR3 nucleotides are TGTGCCAGCAGCTTACATCGCGCAGATACGCAGTATTTT. Protein sequence: CASSLHRADTQYF.

The chain is built from TRBV6-5 and TRBJ2-7, with D possibly being TRBD1 (5 bases). V lost 5 bases to trimming and J lost 2 bases, with 16 bases between them. CDR1 is MNHEY and CDR2 is SVGAGI in the germline V gene. CDR3 length equals 15 residues. The CDR3 DNA sequence: TGTGCCAGCAGTCCCGCTGGCCAGGGTCCCTACGAGCAGTACTTC. Its protein is CASSPAGQGPYEQYF.

The V and J genes are TRBV6-5 and TRBJ1-1; tentatively, D is TRBD1 (5 bases). The CDR3 covers 16 residues. Trimming pared 0 bases from V and 3 bases from J, leaving 14 bases between. The V gene's germline CDR1 is MNHEY and CDR2 SVGAGI. The CDR3 sequence is CASSYSMGGMDTEAFF. The CDR3 DNA reads TGTGCCAGCAGTTACTCGATGGGGGGGATGGACACTGAAGCTTTCTTT.

The chain carries TRBV4-2 and TRBJ2-6, with a weak D call TRBD2 (5 bases). The V and J ends lost 8 bases and 4 bases respectively, with 21 bases between them. Germline-derived CDR1 and CDR2 are LGHNA and YNFKEQ. The CDR3 extends over 17 amino acids. CDR3 nucleotides: TGTGCCAGCGAGGGTAGCTCCGAGTCGTGGGGGGCCAACGTCCTGACTTTC. The encoded protein is CASEGSSESWGANVLTF.

This clone has only a few counts. The chain links TRBV18 to TRBJ1-1; D might be TRBD1 (5 bases). CDR3 length equals 13 residues. Germline V gene lookup returns CDR1 KGHSH and CDR2 LQKENI. V was clipped by 6 bases and J by 7 bases, with 15 bases between them. CDR3 amino acids: CASSPTGAFEAFF. The CDR3 region has the DNA TGTGCCAGCTCGCCTACAGGTGCATTTGAAGCTTTCTTT.

V usage is TRBV6-5 and J usage is TRBJ1-5, with unresolved D. Trimming removed 5 bases from V and 0 bases from J, with 11 bases in between. The CDR3 is made up of 15 amino acids. The germline V gene has CDR1 MNHEY and CDR2 SVGAGI. CDR3 sequence reads: CASSRTDYSNQPQHF. The DNA of the CDR3 is TGTGCCAGCAGTCGGACGGACTATAGCAATCAGCCCCAGCATTTT.

V and J are TRBV5-1 and TRBJ2-7; 11 nucleotides align to TRBD2. With 4 bases clipped from V and 7 bases from J, the junction kept 10 bases outside the gene matches. The CDR3 has 15 residues. From germline, CDR1 is SGHRS and CDR2 YFSETQ. CDR3 protein: CASSPLAGGPGEQYF. For the CDR3, the DNA is TGCGCCAGCAGCCCTTTAGCGGGAGGGCCGGGAGAGCAGTACTTC.

The chain is built from TRBV27 and TRBJ1-1; TRBD1 is a possible D gene (5 bases). The length of the CDR3 is 12 residues. The V end was cut by 4 bases, the J end by 5 bases, with 8 bases between. The V gene's germline CDR1 is MNHEY and CDR2 SMNVEV (reference sequence). CDR3 bases: TGTGCCAGCAGTTCCGGGGGTACTGAAGCTTTCTTT. Protein sequence: CASSSGGTEAFF.

In this sample, this clone turned up once. The chain joins TRBV27 to TRBJ1-1; 11 bases map to TRBD1. Trimming cost V 5 bases and J 5 bases; bases outside gene matches: 7. Germline values: CDR1 MNHEY, CDR2 SMNVEV (reference sequence). The CDR3 loop spans 15 amino acids. DNA for the CDR3: TGTGCCAGCAGTGCAAGGACAGGGGGCCTGACTGAAGCTTTCTTT. It yields the protein CASSARTGGLTEAFF.

This chain joins TRBV6-5 and TRBJ1-3; no reliable D call. V lost 8 bases and J 4 bases, leaving 12 bases between the germline ends. The CDR3 extends over 13 amino acids. In germline, CDR1 is MNHEY, CDR2 SVGAGI. This CDR3 is CASCRRHGNTIYF. The CDR3 DNA reads as TGTGCCAGCTGCAGGCGACACGGAAACACCATATATTTT.

Only a few counts were recorded for this clone. The chain carries TRBV6-1 and TRBJ2-5; D remains ambiguous. Trimming took 1 base from V and 2 from J, leaving 11 bases between them. CDR1 is MNHNS and CDR2 is SASEGT in the germline V gene. This CDR3 region has 15 residues. Here the CDR3 reads CASSEVHPPQETQYF. DNA for the CDR3: TGTGCCAGCAGTGAAGTACACCCACCTCAAGAGACCCAGTACTTC.

This chain links TRBV7-3 with TRBJ1-2, with 7 bases aligning to TRBD1. The germline CDR1 and CDR2 sequences are SGHTA and FQGTGA. The CDR3 loop spans 14 amino acids. V lost 8 bases and J lost 5; bases outside the gene matches: 11. The CDR3 DNA reads as TGTGCCAGCGCCACTGCTGGACAGGCATATGGCTACACCTTC. This sequence encodes CASATAGQAYGYTF. The full variable domain, rest sourced from reference TRBV7-3 and TRBJ1-2, is GAGVSQTPSNKVTEKGKYVELRCDPISGHTALYWYRQSLGQGPEFLIYFQGTGAADDSGLPNDRFFAVRPEGSVSTLKIQRTERGDSAVYLCASATAGQAYGYTFGSGTRLTVV.

V is TRBV27 and J is TRBJ2-2; D is perhaps TRBD1 (5 bases). Germline V gene sequence: CDR1 MNHEY, CDR2 SMNVEV (reference sequence). V lost 3 bases to trimming and J lost 2 bases, with 13 bases between them. The CDR3 has 16 amino acids. The CDR3 DNA sequence: TGTGCCAGCAGTTTGGGGCAGGGTGATAACACCGGGGAGCTGTTTTTT. Its translation: CASSLGQGDNTGELFF.

The rearrangement uses TRBV5-1 and TRBJ2-1; perhaps TRBD2 as D (6 bases). V was cut by 9 bases and J by 8 bases, with 18 bases left in between. CDR3 size: 13 residues. Germline V lookup: CDR1 SGHRS, CDR2 YFSETQ. The CDR3 loop is CATTKTSNHEQFF. As DNA, the CDR3 is TGCGCCACCACGAAGACTAGTAATCATGAGCAGTTCTTC.

The V call is TRBV6-5, the J call TRBJ2-7; 7 bases map to TRBD2. CDR1 and CDR2 from the germline V gene are MNHEY and SVGAGI. V lost 6 bases, J lost 7 bases, and 9 bases stayed unmatched. The CDR3 contains 13 residues. The CDR3 reads CASRPPGGGEQYF. CDR3 DNA: TGTGCCAGCAGGCCTCCGGGAGGAGGGGAGCAGTACTTC.

This sequence joins TRBV10-2 and TRBJ2-1, with D tentatively TRBD1 (5 bases). Germline CDR1 WSHSY, CDR2 SAAADI. The CDR3 runs to 12 residues. Trimming stripped 6 bases from V and 6 bases from J, with 9 bases between. The CDR3 region is CASRGQSNEQFF. CDR3 sequence (DNA): TGCGCCAGCAGGGGGCAATCCAATGAGCAGTTCTTC.

This clone was seen ten or more times. This chain joins TRBV28 and TRBJ2-1; the D gene is possibly TRBD1 (7 bases). Germline V CDR1 and CDR2: MDHEN, SYDVKM. Trimming took off 6 bases at V and 4 bases at J, with 16 bases between the two ends. The CDR3 is 15 residues long. The CDR3 loop is CASREGQRSYNEQFF. Written as DNA, the CDR3 is TGTGCCAGCAGGGAGGGACAGAGATCTTACAATGAGCAGTTCTTC.

The DNA for the CDR3 is TGTGCCAGCAGCCAAGCGATAAGGGGCCGGGAAAAACTGTTTTTT. Translated, it gives CASSQAIRGREKLFF. V is TRBV11-2 and J is TRBJ1-4, with D possibly TRBD1 on 5 matching bases. With 5 bases removed from V and 8 bases from J, the gap between germline ends came to 18 bases. The CDR3 length is 15 residues. CDR1 is SGHAT, CDR2 FQNNGV, per germline.

This clone is a singleton in its sample. The V gene is TRBV6-5, the J gene TRBJ2-7; TRBD2 agrees at 7 bases. The germline gives CDR1 MNHEY, CDR2 SVGAGI. V was clipped by 2 bases and J by 2 bases; unmatched bases: 3. The CDR3 runs to 14 residues. The CDR3 DNA reads TGTGCCAGCAGTTACAGGGGAGGGCCCTACGAGCAGTACTTC. This codes for CASSYRGGPYEQYF.

The rearrangement links TRBV9 to TRBJ2-7, with D possibly TRBD2 on 5 matching bases. Trimming removed 4 bases at V and 3 bases at J, with 17 bases between. The germline gives CDR1 SGDLS, CDR2 YYNGEE. CDR3 length: 15 amino acids. The CDR3 bases are TGTGCCAGCAGCTCACATATCTTCGCGGGCTACGAGCAGTACTTC. Translated: CASSSHIFAGYEQYF.

This clone came up a few times. The rearrangement links TRBV5-4 to TRBJ1-4; TRBD1 might be the D (6 bases). With 2 bases removed from V and 8 bases from J, the gap between germline ends came to 13 bases. CDR1 is SGHNT and CDR2 is YYREEE in the germline V gene (reference sequence). This CDR3 has 14 residues. This chain's CDR3 is CASSLGGAREKLFF. CDR3 in DNA: TGTGCCAGCAGCTTAGGGGGGGCGCGGGAAAAACTGTTTTTT. Full variable domain (missing parts from reference TRBV5-4 and TRBJ1-4): ETGVTQSPTHLIKTRGQQVTLRCSSQSGHNTVSWYQQALGQGPQFIFQYYREEENGRGNFPPRFSGLQFPNYSSELNVNALELDDSALYLCASSLGGAREKLFFGSGTQLSVL.